This T cell receptor beta chain was retrieved from a study of response to subunit inactivated influenza vaccine (dated by TCRdb to between 2017 and 2018). Describing the broader study: Deep quantitative T cell receptor repertoire profiling was used in the study to track responses to a trivalent subunit inactivated influenza vaccine. Study-wide conclusions, independent of this receptor: It was suggested by the authors that each seasonal influenza vaccination may recruit only a limited number of new T cells.

Library generation was performed with RT-PCR. TCRdb records Illumina HiSeq 2500 as the sequencer. TCRdb took the public reads, trimmed them with fastp at Q25, ran MiXCR for clone calling and kept in-frame beta chains. Entries that share a CDR3 protein sequence are merged under the most common genes and DNA. The sample table holds 540,000 or so distinct CDR3 sequences, of which 10% to 15% were seen once. The ten largest make up around 13% of the sample. Read against the paper, the sample's time point label means: approximately 47 days after influenza vaccine administration. CDR1 and CDR2 were assigned from the germline V gene (reference sequence) as DFQATT and SNEGSKA. The CDR3 starts with the cysteine, ends with the phenylalanine, and has 17 residues. Just the 51-base CDR3 DNA is kept, in frame starting at base 1. After removal of 3 bases from V and 2 bases from J, the junction retains 9 bases not matched to a gene.

There are a few counts of this clonotype. What antigen it recognizes has not been identified. Per-base quality was not reported, and no clone a single base away is much larger than it. This receptor was identified in a man aged 45-60 years who received an inactivated influenza vaccine. Donor details come from another sample of the same person, matched by shared clones. Here the chain combines TRBV20-1 and TRBJ2-7, and 14 junction bases match TRBD2. The sequenced sample was PBMCs from blood, obtained more than 35 days after vaccination. The CDR3 loop reads CSASKPTSGGGPYEQYF. The nucleotide sequence is given as TGCAGTGCTAGTAAGCCGACTAGCGGGGGGGGGCCCTACGAGCAGTACTTC.